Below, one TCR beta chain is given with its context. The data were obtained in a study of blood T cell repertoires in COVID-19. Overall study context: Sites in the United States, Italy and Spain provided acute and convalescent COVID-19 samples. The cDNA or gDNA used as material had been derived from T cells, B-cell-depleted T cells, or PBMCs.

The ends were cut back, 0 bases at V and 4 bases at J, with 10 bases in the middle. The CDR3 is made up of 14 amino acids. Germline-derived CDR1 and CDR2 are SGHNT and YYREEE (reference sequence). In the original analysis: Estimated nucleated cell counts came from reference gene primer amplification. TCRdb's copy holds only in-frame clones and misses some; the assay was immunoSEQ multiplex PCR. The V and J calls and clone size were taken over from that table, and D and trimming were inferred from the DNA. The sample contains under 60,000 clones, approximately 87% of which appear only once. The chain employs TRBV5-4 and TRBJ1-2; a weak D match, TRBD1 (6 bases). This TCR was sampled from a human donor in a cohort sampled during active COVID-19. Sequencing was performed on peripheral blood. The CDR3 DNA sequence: TGTGCCAGCAGCTTGGGACAGGACCTCTATGGCTACACCTTC. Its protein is CASSLGQDLYGYTF.